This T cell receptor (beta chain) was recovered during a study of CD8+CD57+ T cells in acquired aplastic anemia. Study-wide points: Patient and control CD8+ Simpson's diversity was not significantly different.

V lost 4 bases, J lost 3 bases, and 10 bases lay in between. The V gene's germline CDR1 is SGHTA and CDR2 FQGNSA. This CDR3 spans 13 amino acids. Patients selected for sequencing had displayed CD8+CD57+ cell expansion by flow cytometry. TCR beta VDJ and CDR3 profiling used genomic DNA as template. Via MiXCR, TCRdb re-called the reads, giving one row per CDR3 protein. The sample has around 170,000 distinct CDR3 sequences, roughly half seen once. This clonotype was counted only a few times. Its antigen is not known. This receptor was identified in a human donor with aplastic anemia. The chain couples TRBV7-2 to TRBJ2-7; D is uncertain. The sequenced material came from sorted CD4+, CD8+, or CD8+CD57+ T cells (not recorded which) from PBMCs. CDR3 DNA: TGTGCCAGCAGCTCCCGACAAAGCTACGAGCAGTACTTC. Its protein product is CASSSRQSYEQYF.